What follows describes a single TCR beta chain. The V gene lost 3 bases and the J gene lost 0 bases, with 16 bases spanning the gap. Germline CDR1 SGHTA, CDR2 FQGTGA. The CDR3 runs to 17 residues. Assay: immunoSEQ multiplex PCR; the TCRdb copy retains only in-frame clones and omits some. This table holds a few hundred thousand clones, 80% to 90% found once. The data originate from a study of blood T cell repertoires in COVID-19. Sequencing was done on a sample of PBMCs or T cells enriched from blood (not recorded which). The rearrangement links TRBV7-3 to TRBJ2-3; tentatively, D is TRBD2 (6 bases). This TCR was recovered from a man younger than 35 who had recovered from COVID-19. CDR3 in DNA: TGTGCCAGCAGCTTGGCACCGGGACTCGTTAGCACAGATACGCAGTATTTT. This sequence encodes CASSLAPGLVSTDTQYF.